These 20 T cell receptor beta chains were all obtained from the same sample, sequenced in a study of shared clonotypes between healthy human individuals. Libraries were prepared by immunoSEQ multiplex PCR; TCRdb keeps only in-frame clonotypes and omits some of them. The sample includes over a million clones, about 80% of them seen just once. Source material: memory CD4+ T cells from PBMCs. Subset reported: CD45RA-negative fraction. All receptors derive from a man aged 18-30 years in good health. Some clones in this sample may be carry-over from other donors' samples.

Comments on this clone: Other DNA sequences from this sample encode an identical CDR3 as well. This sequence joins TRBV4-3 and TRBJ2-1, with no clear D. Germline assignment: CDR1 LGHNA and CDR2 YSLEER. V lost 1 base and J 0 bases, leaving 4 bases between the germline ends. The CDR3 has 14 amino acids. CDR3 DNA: TGCGCCAGCAGCCAAGGTCCCTCCTACAATGAGCAGTTCTTC. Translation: CASSQGPSYNEQFF.

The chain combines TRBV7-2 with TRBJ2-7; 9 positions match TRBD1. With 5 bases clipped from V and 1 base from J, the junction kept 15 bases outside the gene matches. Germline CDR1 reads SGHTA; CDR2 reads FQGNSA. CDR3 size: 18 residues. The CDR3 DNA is TGTGCCAGCAGCCTATTCCCGGGACAGGGATGGGGGTCCTACGAGCAGTACTTC. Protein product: CASSLFPGQGWGSYEQYF. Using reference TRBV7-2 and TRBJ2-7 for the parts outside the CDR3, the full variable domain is GAGVSQSPSNKVTEKGKDVELRCDPISGHTALYWYRQSLGQGLEFLIYFQGNSAPDKSGLPSDRFSAERTGGSVSTLTIQRTQQEDSAVYLCASSLFPGQGWGSYEQYFGPGTRLTVT.

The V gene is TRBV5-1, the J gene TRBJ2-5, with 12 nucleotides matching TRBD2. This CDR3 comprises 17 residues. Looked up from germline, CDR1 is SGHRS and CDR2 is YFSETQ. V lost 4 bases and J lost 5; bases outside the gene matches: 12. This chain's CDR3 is CASSRGLAGGRSETQYF. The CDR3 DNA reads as TGCGCCAGCAGCAGGGGGCTAGCGGGAGGGCGTTCGGAGACCCAGTACTTC.

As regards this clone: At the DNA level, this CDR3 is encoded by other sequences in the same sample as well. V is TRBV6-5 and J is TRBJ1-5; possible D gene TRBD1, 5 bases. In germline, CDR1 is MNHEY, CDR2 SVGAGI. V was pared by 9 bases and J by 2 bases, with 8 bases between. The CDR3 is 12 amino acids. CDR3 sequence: CASSQGNQPQHF. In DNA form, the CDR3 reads TGTGCCAGTTCACAGGGCAATCAGCCCCAGCATTTT.

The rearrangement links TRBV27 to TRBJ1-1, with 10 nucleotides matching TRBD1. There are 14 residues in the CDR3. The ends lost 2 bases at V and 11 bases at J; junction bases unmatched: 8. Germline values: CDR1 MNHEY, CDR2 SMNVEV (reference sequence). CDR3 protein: CASSLMGTGAGAFF. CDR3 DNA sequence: TGTGCCAGCAGTTTAATGGGGACAGGGGCGGGGGCTTTCTTT.

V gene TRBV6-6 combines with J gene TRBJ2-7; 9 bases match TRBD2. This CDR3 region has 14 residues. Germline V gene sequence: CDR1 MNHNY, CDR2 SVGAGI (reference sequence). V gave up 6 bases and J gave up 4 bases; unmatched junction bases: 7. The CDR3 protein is CASRSAGGGYEQYF. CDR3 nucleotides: TGTGCCAGCAGGTCCGCGGGAGGGGGGTACGAGCAGTACTTC.

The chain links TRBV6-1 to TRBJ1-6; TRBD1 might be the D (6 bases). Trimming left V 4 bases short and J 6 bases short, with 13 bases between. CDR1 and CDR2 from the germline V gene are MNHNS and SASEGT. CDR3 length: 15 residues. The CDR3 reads CASSVRTVTNSPLHF. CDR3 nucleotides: TGTGCCAGCAGTGTCAGGACAGTTACTAATTCACCCCTCCACTTT.

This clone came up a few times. CDR3 region: CASSPSGFAYNEQFF. The CDR3 DNA reads TGTGCCAGCAGCCCCTCGGGGTTTGCGTACAATGAGCAGTTCTTC. The chain uses TRBV7-3 and TRBJ2-1; TRBD2 might be the D (5 bases). Trimming stripped 5 bases from V and 4 bases from J, with 15 bases between. CDR3 length: 15 amino acids. Germline CDR1 is SGHTA and CDR2 is FQGTGA. Supplemented by reference TRBV7-3 and TRBJ2-1, the full variable domain reads GAGVSQTPSNKVTEKGKYVELRCDPISGHTALYWYRQSLGQGPEFLIYFQGTGAADDSGLPNDRFFAVRPEGSVSTLKIQRTERGDSAVYLCASSPSGFAYNEQFFGPGTRLTVL.

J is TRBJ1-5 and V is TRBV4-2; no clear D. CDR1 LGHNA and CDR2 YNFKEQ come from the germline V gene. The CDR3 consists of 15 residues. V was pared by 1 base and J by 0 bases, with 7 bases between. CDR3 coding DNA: TGTGCCAGCAGCCAAGGAAGTAATAGCAATCAGCCCCAGCATTTT. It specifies CASSQGSNSNQPQHF.

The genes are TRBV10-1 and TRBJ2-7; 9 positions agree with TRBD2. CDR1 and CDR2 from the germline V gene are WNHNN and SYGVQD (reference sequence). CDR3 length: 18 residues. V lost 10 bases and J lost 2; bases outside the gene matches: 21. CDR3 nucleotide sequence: TGCGCCATACCCAACGGCGGGACTACTAGCGGGTATACCTACGAGCAGTACTTC. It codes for CAIPNGGTTSGYTYEQYF.

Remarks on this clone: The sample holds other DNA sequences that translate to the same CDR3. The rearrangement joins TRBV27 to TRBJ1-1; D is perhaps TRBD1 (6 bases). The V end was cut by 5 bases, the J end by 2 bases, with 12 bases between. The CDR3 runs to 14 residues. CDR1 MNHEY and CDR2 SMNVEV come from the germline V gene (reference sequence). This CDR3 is CASSLQGLNTEAFF. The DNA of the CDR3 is TGTGCCAGCAGTCTTCAGGGGCTCAACACTGAAGCTTTCTTT.

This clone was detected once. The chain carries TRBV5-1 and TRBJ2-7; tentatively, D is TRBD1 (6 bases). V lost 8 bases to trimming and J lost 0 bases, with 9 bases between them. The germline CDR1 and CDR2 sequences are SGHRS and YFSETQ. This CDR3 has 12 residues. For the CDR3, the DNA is TGCGCCAGTGGGGACACCTCCTACGAGCAGTACTTC. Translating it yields CASGDTSYEQYF.

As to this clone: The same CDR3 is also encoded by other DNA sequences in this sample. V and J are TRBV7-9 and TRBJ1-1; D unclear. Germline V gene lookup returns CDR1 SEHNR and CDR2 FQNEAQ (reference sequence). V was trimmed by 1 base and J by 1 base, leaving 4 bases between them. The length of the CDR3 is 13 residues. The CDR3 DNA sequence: TGTGCCAGCAGCTTAGACGCGAACACTGAAGCTTTCTTT. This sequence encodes CASSLDANTEAFF. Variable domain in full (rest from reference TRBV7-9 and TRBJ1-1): DTGVSQNPRHKITKRGQNVTFRCDPISEHNRLYWYRQTLGQGPEFLTYFQNEAQLEKSRLLSDRFSAERPKGSFSTLEIQRTEQGDSAMYLCASSLDANTEAFFGQGTRLTVV.

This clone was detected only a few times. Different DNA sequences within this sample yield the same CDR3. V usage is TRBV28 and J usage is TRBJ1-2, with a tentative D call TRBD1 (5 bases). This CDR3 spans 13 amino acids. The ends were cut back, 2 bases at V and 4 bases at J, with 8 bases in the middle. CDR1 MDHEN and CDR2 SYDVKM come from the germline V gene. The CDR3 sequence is CASSLVRGYGYTF. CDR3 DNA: TGTGCCAGCAGTTTAGTAAGGGGCTATGGCTACACCTTC.

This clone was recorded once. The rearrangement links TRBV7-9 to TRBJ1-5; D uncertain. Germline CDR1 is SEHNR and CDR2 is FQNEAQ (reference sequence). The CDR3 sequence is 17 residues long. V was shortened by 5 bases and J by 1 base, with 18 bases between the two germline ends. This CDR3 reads CASSLRFLSASNQPQHF. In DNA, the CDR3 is TGTGCCAGCAGCCTACGGTTCCTTTCGGCGAGCAATCAGCCCCAGCATTTT.

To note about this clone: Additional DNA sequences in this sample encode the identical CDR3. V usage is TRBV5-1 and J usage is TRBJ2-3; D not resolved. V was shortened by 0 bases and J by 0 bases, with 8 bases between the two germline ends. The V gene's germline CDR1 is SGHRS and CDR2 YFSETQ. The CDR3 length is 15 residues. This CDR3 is CASSLDGGSTDTQYF. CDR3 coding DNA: TGCGCCAGCAGCTTGGATGGCGGCAGCACAGATACGCAGTATTTT.

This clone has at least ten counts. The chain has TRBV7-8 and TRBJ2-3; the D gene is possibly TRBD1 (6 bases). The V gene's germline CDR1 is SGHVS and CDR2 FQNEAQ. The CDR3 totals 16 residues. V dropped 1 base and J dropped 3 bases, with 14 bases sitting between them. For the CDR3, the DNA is TGTGCCAGCAGCTTAGATCAGGGGCGATCAACAGATACGCAGTATTTT. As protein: CASSLDQGRSTDTQYF. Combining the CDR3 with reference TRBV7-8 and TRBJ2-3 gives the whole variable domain GAGVSQSPRYKVAKRGQDVALRCDPISGHVSLFWYQQALGQGPEFLTYFQNEAQLDKSGLPSDRFFAERPEGSVSTLKIQRTQQEDSAVYLCASSLDQGRSTDTQYFGPGTRLTVL.

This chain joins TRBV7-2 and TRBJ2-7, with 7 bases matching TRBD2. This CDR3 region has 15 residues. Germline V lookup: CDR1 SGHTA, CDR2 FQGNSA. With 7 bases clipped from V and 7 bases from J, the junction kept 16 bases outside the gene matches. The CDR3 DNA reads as TGTGCCAGCACCACACGGGCGGGAGACGCAAGGGAGCAGTACTTC. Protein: CASTTRAGDAREQYF.

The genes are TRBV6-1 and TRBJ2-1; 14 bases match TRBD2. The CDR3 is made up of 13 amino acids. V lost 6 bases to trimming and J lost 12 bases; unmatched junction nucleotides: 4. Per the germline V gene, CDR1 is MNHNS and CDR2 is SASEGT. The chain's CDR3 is CASRTSGRVGQFF. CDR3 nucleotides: TGTGCCAGCAGGACTAGCGGGAGGGTAGGGCAGTTCTTC.

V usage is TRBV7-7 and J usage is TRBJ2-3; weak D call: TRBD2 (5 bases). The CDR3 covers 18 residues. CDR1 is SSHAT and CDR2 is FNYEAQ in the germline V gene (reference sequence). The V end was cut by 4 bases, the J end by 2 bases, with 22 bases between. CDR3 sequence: CASSYNGGERLDTDTQYF. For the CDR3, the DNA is TGTGCCAGCAGCTACAATGGTGGCGAGCGGCTCGACACAGATACGCAGTATTTT.